These 7 T cell receptor beta chains share one sample of origin, sequenced in a study of blood T cell repertoires in COVID-19. The assay was immunoSEQ multiplex PCR, and TCRdb's table has in-frame clones only and misses some. The table lists 140,000 to 150,000 clones, about 84% of them singletons. Sequenced input: peripheral blood. The receptors here all came from a man in his 60s with active or convalescent COVID-19.

Written as DNA, the CDR3 is TGTGCCAGTAGTCCGAACAGGGGGCGAGAGACCCAGTACTTC. It translates to CASSPNRGRETQYF. The chain uses TRBV19 and TRBJ2-5, with 9 nucleotides matching TRBD1. J lost 4 bases, V lost 5 bases, and 5 bases had no gene match. The CDR3 loop spans 14 amino acids. CDR1 and CDR2 from the germline V gene are LNHDA and SQIVND (reference sequence).

The chain is built from TRBV28 and TRBJ1-3, with a tentative D call TRBD1 (6 bases). The germline gives CDR1 MDHEN, CDR2 SYDVKM. This CDR3 has 15 amino acids. V lost 7 bases, J lost 5 bases, and 18 bases lay in between. The CDR3 DNA is TGTGCCAGCACGCCCCCTGGCGGACAGAGAAACACCATATATTTT. Translating gives CASTPPGGQRNTIYF.

This sequence joins TRBV6-5 and TRBJ2-1; no clear D gene. The CDR3 consists of 11 residues. Germline lookup yields CDR1 MNHEY and CDR2 SVGAGI. Between the trimmed V and J ends, which lost 10 bases and 9 bases, there was a span of 13 bases. CDR3 coding DNA: TGTGCCACCTTAGGAGCCGGTGAGCAGTTCTTC. Protein sequence: CATLGAGEQFF.

The rearrangement joins TRBV5-5 to TRBJ2-3; D not resolved. Between the trimmed V and J ends, which lost 4 bases and 3 bases, there was a span of 12 bases. Germline CDR1 SGHKS, CDR2 YYEKEE (reference sequence). The CDR3 runs 14 residues. The CDR3 coding sequence is TGTGCCAGCAGCCCCTCTATTCGTACAGATACGCAGTATTTT. This encodes CASSPSIRTDTQYF.

The chain links TRBV24-1 to TRBJ2-7; D ambiguous. In germline, CDR1 is KGHDR, CDR2 SFDVKD. CDR3 size: 10 residues. Trimming stripped 11 bases from V and 4 bases from J, with 8 bases between. The CDR3 DNA is TGTGCCATATCTTGTTACGAGCAGTACTTC. Its protein product is CAISCYEQYF.

This chain joins TRBV19 and TRBJ1-2, with TRBD1 identical over 7 bases. The V and J ends lost 5 bases and 4 bases, in that order; junction bases with no gene match: 10. This CDR3 has 15 residues. The germline V gene encodes CDR1 LNHDA and CDR2 SQIVND (reference sequence). The CDR3 protein is CASSGYGTAGYGYTF. CDR3 sequence (DNA): TGTGCCAGTAGTGGATACGGGACAGCGGGCTATGGCTACACCTTC.

The rearrangement joins TRBV5-8 to TRBJ1-2, with 9 bases identical to TRBD1. Germline lookup yields CDR1 SGHTS and CDR2 YDEGEE. The CDR3 is 15 residues long. V gave up 4 bases and J gave up 3 bases; unmatched junction bases: 7. The CDR3 here is CASSIRDRVYYGYTF. The CDR3 region has the DNA TGTGCCAGCAGCATCCGGGACAGGGTCTACTATGGCTACACCTTC.